This T cell receptor (beta chain) was identified in a study of early T cells in non-severe SARS-CoV-2 infection. The overall study: Sequencing used unsorted whole-blood bulk RNA, so chains lack pairing.

Tagging with unique molecular identifiers was applied to individual cDNA molecules. MiXCR, run by TCRdb on the 5' RACE reads, gives a single entry per CDR3 protein. The sample lists some 66,000 distinct CDR3 sequences, approximately 9.2% occurring once. The germline V gene encodes CDR1 SGHTA and CDR2 FQGTGA. The CDR3 has 13 residues. V was trimmed by 4 bases and J by 2 bases, leaving 6 bases between them. This clonotype appeared many times. The V and J genes are TRBV7-3 and TRBJ1-5, with D unclear. The sequencing sample was made of whole blood. This receptor was identified in an adult who was a healthcare worker with PCR-confirmed SARS-CoV-2 infection or an uninfected control (not recorded which). In DNA form, the CDR3 reads TGTGCCAGCAGCTCGGACGGCAATCAGCCCCAGCATTTT. This encodes CASSSDGNQPQHF.